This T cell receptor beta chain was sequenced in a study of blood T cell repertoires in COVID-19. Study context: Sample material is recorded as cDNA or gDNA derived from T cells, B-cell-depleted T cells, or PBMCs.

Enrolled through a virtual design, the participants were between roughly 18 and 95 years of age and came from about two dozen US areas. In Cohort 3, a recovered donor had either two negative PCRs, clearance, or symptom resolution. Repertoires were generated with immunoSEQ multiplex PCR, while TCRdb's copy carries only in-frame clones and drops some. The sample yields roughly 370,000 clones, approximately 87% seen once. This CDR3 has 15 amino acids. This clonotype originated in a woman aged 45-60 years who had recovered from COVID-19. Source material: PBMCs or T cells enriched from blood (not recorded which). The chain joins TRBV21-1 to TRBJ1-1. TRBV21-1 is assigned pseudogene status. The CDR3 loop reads CASSKGRVLDTEAFF. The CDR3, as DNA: TGTGCCAGCAGTAAAGGGAGGGTCTTGGACACTGAAGCTTTCTTT.